Here is one T cell receptor (beta chain) with its context. The data belong to a study of preoperative IRX-2 immunotherapy in early breast cancer. This CDR3 spans 17 amino acids. V shed 2 bases and J 3 bases; nucleotides not matched to a gene: 7. Germline assignment: CDR1 SGHDT and CDR2 YYEEEE. Indicated treatment: preoperative locoregional IRX-2 cytokine immunotherapy. This phase Ib study tested locoregional IRX-2 cytokine immunotherapy given before surgery. Sequenced by immunoSEQ multiplex PCR; TCRdb stores in-frame clones only, minus some. Found here are over 35,000 clones, over 85% of them singletons; the top ten hold 1.5% to 2%.

The clonotype originates from a human donor with breast cancer. The chain couples TRBV5-6 to TRBJ2-2; TRBD1 agrees at 10 bases. The input for sequencing was tumor tissue, taken after IRX-2 immunotherapy. CDR3 nucleotides: TGTGCCAGCAGCTTTTTGGCCGGGACAGGGGACACCGGGGAGCTGTTTTTT. This encodes CASSFLAGTGDTGELFF.